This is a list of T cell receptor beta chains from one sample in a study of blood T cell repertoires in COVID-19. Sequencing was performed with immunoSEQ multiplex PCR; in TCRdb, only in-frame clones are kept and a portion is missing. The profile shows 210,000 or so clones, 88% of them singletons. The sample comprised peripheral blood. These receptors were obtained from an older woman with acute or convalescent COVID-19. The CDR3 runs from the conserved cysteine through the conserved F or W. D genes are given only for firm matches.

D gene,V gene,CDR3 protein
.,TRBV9,CASSVTPGGANEKLFF
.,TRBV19,CASSIPGRDTEAFF
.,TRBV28,CASSLSPHAGNTEAFF
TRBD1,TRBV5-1,CASSLGAGGRVTEAFF
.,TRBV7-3,CASSLMAHTDTQYF
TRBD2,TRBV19,CASSPGGGGGETQYF
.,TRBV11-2,CASSLTVPYNEQFF
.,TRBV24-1,CATSGIGAFGYTF
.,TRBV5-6,CASSLGQMNTEAFF
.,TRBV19,CASSYRSRDGQPQHF
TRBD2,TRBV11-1,CASSLAEGTRAYNEQFF
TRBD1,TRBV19,CASSIGPTGTRGYTF
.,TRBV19,CASSIRGGAGTNYGYTF
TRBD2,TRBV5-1,CASSLEVAGGSDTQYF
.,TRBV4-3,CASSQGLNRENQPQHF
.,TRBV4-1,CASSPDSRNQPQHF
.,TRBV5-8,CASSLVPGGRSYEQYF
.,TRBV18,CASSRRDLYGYTF
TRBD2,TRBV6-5,CASAYGLAGVGTQYF
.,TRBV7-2,CASSLAMGQGTENTIYF
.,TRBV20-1,CSASSSTGSHEKLFF
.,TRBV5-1,CASSLQGGVAFTDTQYF
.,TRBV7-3,CASSWRDGELFF
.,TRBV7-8,CASSLVRRPNTEAFF
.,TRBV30,CARAGVRGTTEAFF
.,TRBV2,CASSAFGLAGEKLFF
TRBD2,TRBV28,CASTSGGLRSPLNEQYF
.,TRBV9,CASSVTGVADTQYF
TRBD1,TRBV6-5,CASSYSIQGDSPLHF
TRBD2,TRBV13,CASRRTSGTYEQYF
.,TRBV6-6,CASSYGGGNSPLHF
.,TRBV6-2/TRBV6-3,CASSNHRVNTEAFF
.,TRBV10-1,CASSATGSTDTQYF
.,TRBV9,CASSVAAGSYEQYF
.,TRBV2,CASSSDRSYEQYF
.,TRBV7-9,CASSYRRGAGEQYF
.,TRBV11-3,CASSLPGRDNNEQFF
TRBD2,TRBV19,CASSSLAGVDTQYF
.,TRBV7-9,CASSPQQRIGNTEAFF
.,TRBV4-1,CASSQARQSVGNQPQHF
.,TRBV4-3,CASSNSPTDTQYF
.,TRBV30,CAWSRTATSGNTIYF
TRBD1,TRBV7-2,CASSLGTGAYEQYF
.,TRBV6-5,CASSYPAGEETQYF
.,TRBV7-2,CASSLLRYYGYTF
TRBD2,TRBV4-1,CASSQGSGRGINEQFF
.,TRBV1,CTSRGGDYGYTF
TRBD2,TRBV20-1,CSASLSRGGRTDTQYF
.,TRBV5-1,CASSSTGGTEAFF
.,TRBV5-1,CASSWGGDGEKLFF
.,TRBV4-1,CASSPLFGNTIYF
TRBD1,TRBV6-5,CASRWTGRFETQYF
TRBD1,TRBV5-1,CASSSRTGNLTEAFF
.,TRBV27,CASSLFSVANTGELFF